These 7 T cell receptor beta chains share one sample of origin, sequenced in a study of Ad26.COV2.S vaccination and SARS-CoV-2 variants. Sequenced by immunoSEQ multiplex PCR; TCRdb stores in-frame clones only, minus some. Here the sample spans about 400,000 clones, 80% to 90% being singletons. Treatment specified: around 19 received Ad26.COV2.S at low or high dose, single or two shots; several received placebo; per-sample allocation not given. All samples were drawn on day 63, counting from the first vaccine or placebo injection. Sample: peripheral blood, taken in a trial of Ad26.COV2.S vaccine versus placebo. These receptors were taken from a person between 18 and 65 years old who received the Ad26.COV2.S COVID-19 vaccine or a placebo.

The chain links TRBV5-1 to TRBJ2-3; D tentatively fits TRBD1 or TRBD2 (5 bases each). V was shortened by 4 bases and J by 3 bases, with 15 bases between the two germline ends. CDR1 and CDR2 (germline): SGHRS, YFSETQ. This CDR3 is 15 amino acids long. Here the CDR3 reads CASSRDARGTDTQYF. In DNA, the CDR3 is TGCGCCAGCAGCCGGGACGCCCGTGGGACAGATACGCAGTATTTT.

The gene calls are TRBV5-4 and TRBJ2-1, with TRBD1 matching over 8 bases. This CDR3 spans 14 amino acids. V dropped 3 bases and J dropped 4; count of bases not matched to a gene: 3. CDR1 SGHNT and CDR2 YYREEE come from the germline V gene (reference sequence). In DNA, the CDR3 is TGTGCCAGCAGCTCAGACAGGGGTTACAATGAGCAGTTCTTC. Translated, it gives CASSSDRGYNEQFF.

CDR3 sequence (DNA): TGTGCCAGCAGCCAAAGAATTGGACAGGGGGCTCGAGAGCAGTACTTC. It is translated as CASSQRIGQGAREQYF. The gene calls are TRBV11-3 and TRBJ2-7; TRBD1 agrees at 11 bases. Trimming at V came to 5 bases and at J to 7 bases, leaving 13 bases not matched to a gene. Germline V lookup: CDR1 SGHNT, CDR2 YENEEA. This CDR3 comprises 16 residues.

In its sample, this clone was seen a few times. The V call is TRBV7-3, the J call TRBJ2-1, with 12 positions matching TRBD2. The V and J ends lost 4 bases and 3 bases, in that order; junction bases with no gene match: 4. The germline V gene has CDR1 SGHTA and CDR2 FQGTGA. CDR3 length: 16 residues. The CDR3 DNA sequence: TGTGCCAGCAGCTCGACTAGCGGGGGAGGCTACAATGAGCAGTTCTTC. It encodes CASSSTSGGGYNEQFF.

The rearrangement links TRBV29-1 to TRBJ2-7; no firm D call. Germline-derived CDR1 and CDR2 are SQVTM and ANQGSEA. The CDR3 has 13 residues. V shed 7 bases and J shed 0 bases, with 13 bases lying between them. This chain's CDR3 is CSASGLSSYEQYF. CDR3 in DNA: TGCAGCGCCTCCGGATTGAGCTCCTACGAGCAGTACTTC.

V is TRBV3-1 (or the pseudogene TRBV3-2) and J is TRBJ1-2, with D tentatively TRBD1 (6 bases). V dropped 1 base and J dropped 4 bases, with 13 bases sitting between them. This CDR3 has 15 amino acids. The V gene's germline CDR1 is LGHDT and CDR2 YNNKEL (reference sequence). The CDR3 coding sequence is TGTGCCAGCAGCCAAGCAGGGGTGGAAACCTATGGCTACACCTTC. Residues: CASSQAGVETYGYTF.

A few counts support this clone. Other DNA sequences in this specimen translate into the identical CDR3. The rearrangement uses TRBV5-1 and TRBJ1-3; possibly TRBD1 for D (5 bases). The CDR3 consists of 14 residues. The germline gives CDR1 SGHRS, CDR2 YFSETQ. Trimming took 3 bases from V and 0 from J, leaving 7 bases between them. This CDR3 reads CASSSGGSGNTIYF. The CDR3 DNA is TGCGCCAGCAGCTCGGGGGGCTCTGGAAACACCATATATTTT.